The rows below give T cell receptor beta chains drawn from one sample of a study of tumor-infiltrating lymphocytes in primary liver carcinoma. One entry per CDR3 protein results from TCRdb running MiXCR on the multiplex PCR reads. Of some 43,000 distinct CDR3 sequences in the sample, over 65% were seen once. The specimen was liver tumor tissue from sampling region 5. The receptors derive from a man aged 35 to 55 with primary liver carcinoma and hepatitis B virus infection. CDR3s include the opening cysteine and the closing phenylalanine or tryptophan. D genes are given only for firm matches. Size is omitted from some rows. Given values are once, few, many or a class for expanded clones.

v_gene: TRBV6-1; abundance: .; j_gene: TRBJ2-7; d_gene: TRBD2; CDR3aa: CGSGGIPYEQYF; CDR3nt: TGTGGCAGCGGGGGGATCCCCTACGAGCAGTACTTC
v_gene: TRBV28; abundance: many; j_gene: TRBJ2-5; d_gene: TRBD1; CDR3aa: CASSSDRQETQYF; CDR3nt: TGTGCCAGCAGTTCGGACAGGCAAGAGACCCAGTACTTC
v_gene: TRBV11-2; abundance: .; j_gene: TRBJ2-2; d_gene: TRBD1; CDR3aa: CAISFDRDRVGAGELFF; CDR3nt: TGTGCCATCAGCTTTGATCGGGACAGGGTCGGCGCAGGAGAGCTGTTTTTT
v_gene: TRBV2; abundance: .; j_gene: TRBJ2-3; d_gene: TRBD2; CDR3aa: CASSEQGGSNPDTQYF; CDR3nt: TGTGCCAGCAGTGAACAAGGCGGGAGTAATCCAGATACGCAGTATTTT
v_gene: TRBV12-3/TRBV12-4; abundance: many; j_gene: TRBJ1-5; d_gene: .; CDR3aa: CASSSEYQPQHF; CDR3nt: TGTGCCAGCAGTTCCGAATATCAGCCCCAGCATTTT
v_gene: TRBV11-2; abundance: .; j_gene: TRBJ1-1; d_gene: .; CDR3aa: CAGSTADSVTEAFF; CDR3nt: TGTGCCGGCAGTACAGCCGATTCCGTGACTGAAGCTTTCTTT
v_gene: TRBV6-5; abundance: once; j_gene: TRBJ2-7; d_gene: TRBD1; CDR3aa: CASSPGTGGNDQYF; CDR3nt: TGTGCCAGCAGTCCCGGGACAGGGGGGAACGATCAGTACTTC
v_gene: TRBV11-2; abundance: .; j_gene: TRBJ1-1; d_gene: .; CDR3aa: CTSSPPGGWNTEAFF; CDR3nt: TGTACCAGCAGCCCCCCGGGGGGGTGGAACACTGAAGCTTTCTTT
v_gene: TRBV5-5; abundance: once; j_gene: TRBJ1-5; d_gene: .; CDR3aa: CARSLGPHGSNQPQHF; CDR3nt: TGTGCCAGAAGCTTGGGCCCCCACGGTAGCAATCAGCCCCAGCATTTT
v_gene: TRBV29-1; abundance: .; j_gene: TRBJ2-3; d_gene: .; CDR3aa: CSVKTGGTDTLYF; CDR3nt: TGCAGCGTTAAGACTGGGGGTACAGATACGCTGTATTTT
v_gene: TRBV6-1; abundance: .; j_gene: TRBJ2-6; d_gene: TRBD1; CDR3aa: CASSPGQRPGANVLTF; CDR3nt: TGCGCCAGCAGTCCGGGACAGCGACCCGGGGCCAACGTCCTGACTTTC
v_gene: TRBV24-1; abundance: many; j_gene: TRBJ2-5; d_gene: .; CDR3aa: CATSDLRGSGQETQYF; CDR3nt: TGTGCCACCAGTGATTTGCGAGGTAGCGGACAAGAGACCCAGTACTTC
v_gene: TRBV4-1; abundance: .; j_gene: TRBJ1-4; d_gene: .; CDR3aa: CASSRIRGSREKLFF; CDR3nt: TGCGCCAGCAGCAGAATAAGGGGGTCGCGAGAAAAACTGTTTTTT